The following is a TCR beta chain sequence with its context. It lacks a known antigen. No base qualities exist here, and no much larger clone lies one base off it. This entry belongs to a study of blood T cell repertoires in COVID-19 (dated by TCRdb to 2020 to 2021). Turning to the overall study: The collaborator samples originated in the United States, Italy and Spain and spanned the acute and convalescent phases of COVID-19. The material from the prospective study consisted of cDNA or gDNA derived from T cells, B-cell-depleted T cells, or PBMCs. The dataset comprised deeply sampled blood TCRbeta repertoires from subjects exposed to, actively infected with, or recovered from COVID-19. A freely available public database, intended as a resource for researchers studying the immune response to SARS-CoV-2, is where the repertoires were released. The samples were drawn from two sources: the first 160 participants of the ongoing ImmuneRACE study, and 1,254 subjects contributed by 6 global collaborators. Sample metadata almost always included a de-identified subject ID, COVID-19 status, age in years and sex. Where HLA class I and class II types were available, the types were taken from metadata supplied by the sample provider, not from assay-based typing. The investigation overall reported the following: The quantity of clinical and demographic metadata differed by source and by participant and was supplied without curation.

The CDR3 runs 14 residues from the cysteine to the phenylalanine. The CDR3 DNA has 42 bases and is translated from base 1. V gives up 0 bases and J gives up 11 bases, and the segment between their germline ends measures 18 bases. As encoded in the germline V gene, CDR1 is SQVTM while CDR2 is ANQGSEA. One collaborating source in Seattle enrolled patients during active infection and followed them longitudinally through the course of disease. Whole blood was collected in K2EDTA tubes by collaborating institutions according to the institutions' own protocols. Collaborator samples were shipped for TCRbeta analysis as frozen whole blood, isolated PBMCs, or DNA extracted from either sample type. TCRbeta CDR3 regions were amplified from genomic DNA using the immunoSEQ Assay, a bias-controlled multiplex PCR. Concerning the study's data processing: Within the assay, amplification of reference gene primers was used to estimate how many nucleated cells each sample contained. To quantify the absolute abundance of each unique TCRbeta CDR3 rearrangement, sequence reads were collapsed and filtered. For each sample, productive Simpson clonality was calculated as the square root of Simpson's diversity index over productive rearrangements. Held by TCRdb, this immuneACCESS table contains in-frame sequences only and omits some clones. Under half of the omission traces to an unresolved V gene where checked; the cause of the rest is unknown. V and J calls and clone size follow that table, whereas D and trimming were derived from the DNA. For this sample the table gives about 180,000 clones, of which around 80% were detected only once. The ten largest account for around 11% of the sample.

The V and J segments used are TRBV29-1 and TRBJ2-3; the D gene is perhaps TRBD2, on 6 matching bases. Sequencing input: peripheral blood. This TCR was sampled from an elderly woman with COVID-19, enrolled during active disease. In nucleotide form, the sequence is TGCAGCGTTGAAGATCGCGGAGGGCCCGTGGGGCAGTATTTT. The encoded protein is CSVEDRGGPVGQYF.